This T cell receptor beta chain was documented in a study of blood T cell repertoires in COVID-19. Study-wide background: Collection of acute and convalescent COVID-19 samples took place in the United States, Italy and Spain. T cells, B-cell-depleted T cells, or PBMCs provided the cDNA or gDNA that served as material.

In the authors' workflow: Quantification of nucleated cells was approximated via reference gene primer amplification. Produced via immunoSEQ multiplex PCR; TCRdb's table is partial and in-frame only. V, J and clone size are those of that table, while D and trimming were read from the DNA. The sample records about 99,000 clones, 85% to 90% being singletons. Germline assignment: CDR1 SGHVS and CDR2 FQNEAQ. Trimming removed 4 bases from V and 2 bases from J, with 15 bases in between. This CDR3 spans 15 amino acids. This rearrangement joins TRBV7-8 to TRBJ2-7; D might be TRBD2 (6 bases). The clonotype was recovered from a human donor in a cohort sampled during active COVID-19. Specimen: peripheral blood. The CDR3 loop reads CASSSSRDVAYEQYF. The CDR3 DNA is TGTGCCAGCAGCTCCTCGCGGGACGTCGCCTACGAGCAGTACTTC.